A single sample is the source of the 9 T cell receptor beta chains below, sequenced in a study of human thymus T cells. The protocol was immunoSEQ multiplex PCR, while the TCRdb copy is restricted to in-frame clones and leaves out a portion. The table includes tens of thousands of clones, over 85% detected once. The sample consisted of blood. All receptors derive from a boy under three years old with a congenital heart defect but otherwise immunologically healthy.

The chain employs TRBV28 and TRBJ2-7; TRBD1 or TRBD2 may be the D gene (5 bases each). Germline V gene data show CDR1 as MDHEN and CDR2 as SYDVKM. V gave up 6 bases and J gave up 2 bases, with 14 bases separating them. The CDR3 has 14 amino acids. The CDR3 is CASRRTGTAYEQYF. The CDR3 nucleotides read TGTGCCAGCAGGCGCACCGGGACGGCCTACGAGCAGTACTTC.

CDR3 nucleotide sequence: TGTGCCAGCAGTTTATTAGCGGGGGGGTACAATGAGCAGTTCTTC. Translation gives CASSLLAGGYNEQFF. V gene TRBV28 combines with J gene TRBJ2-1, with 11 bases aligning to TRBD2. CDR1 and CDR2 from the germline V gene are MDHEN and SYDVKM. Losses at the gene ends were 1 base for V and 4 bases for J; bases not matched to a gene: 0. This CDR3 spans 15 amino acids. The variable domain in full, with the rest retrieved from reference TRBV28 and TRBJ2-1, is DVKVTQSSRYLVKRTGEKVFLECVQDMDHENMFWYRQDPGLGLRLIYFSYDVKMKEKGDIPEGYSVSREKKERFSLILESASTNQTSMYLCASSLLAGGYNEQFFGPGTRLTVL.

The J gene is TRBJ2-2, the V gene TRBV2; D gene uncertain. This CDR3 region has 13 residues. Trimming removed 3 bases at V and 0 bases at J, with 2 bases between. Germline V lookup: CDR1 SNHLY, CDR2 FYNNEI. Written as DNA, the CDR3 is TGTGCCAGCAGTGACACGAACACCGGGGAGCTGTTTTTT. Protein sequence: CASSDTNTGELFF.

This chain links TRBV5-4 with TRBJ2-5; perhaps TRBD2 as D (5 bases). The CDR3 is made up of 11 amino acids. V gave up 3 bases and J gave up 7 bases, with 7 bases separating them. Germline V gives CDR1 SGHNT, CDR2 YYREEE (reference sequence). CDR3 DNA sequence: TGTGCCAGCAGCTGGGCGGGGACCCAGTACTTC. Protein sequence: CASSWAGTQYF.

V usage is TRBV5-1 and J usage is TRBJ2-7; D call uncertain. Germline V gene sequence: CDR1 SGHRS, CDR2 YFSETQ. Trimming removed 7 bases at V and 0 bases at J, with 5 bases between. This CDR3 spans 11 amino acids. The CDR3 nucleotides read TGCGCCAGCGGCAACTCCTACGAGCAGTACTTC. Translation gives CASGNSYEQYF.

The chain couples TRBV7-2 to TRBJ2-3; 9 bases are shared with TRBD2. The CDR3 is 16 residues long. Trimming at V came to 7 bases and at J to 5 bases, leaving 13 bases not matched to a gene. CDR1 and CDR2 (germline): SGHTA, FQGNSA. The CDR3 coding sequence is TGTGCCAGCATCCTTGTGGGGGCTAGCGGGGTAGATACGCAGTATTTT. It encodes CASILVGASGVDTQYF.

The chain recombines TRBV7-8 with TRBJ1-6; TRBD1 agrees at 8 bases. J gave up 7 bases and V 3 bases, and 14 bases lay outside the gene matches. The CDR3 has 18 residues. Per germline, CDR1 SGHVS and CDR2 FQNEAQ. The CDR3 here is CASSFHLPGQAVNSPLHF. CDR3 in DNA: TGTGCCAGCAGCTTCCACCTTCCGGGACAGGCCGTAAATTCACCCCTCCACTTT.

The rearrangement uses TRBV18 and TRBJ2-3, with TRBD1 matching over 10 bases. J gave up 1 base and V 3 bases, and 1 base lay outside the gene matches. The CDR3 loop spans 15 amino acids. Germline V gene sequence: CDR1 KGHSH, CDR2 LQKENI. DNA of the CDR3: TGTGCCAGCTCACCGGGGACAGGGGGCACAGATACGCAGTATTTT. Its translation: CASSPGTGGTDTQYF. Using reference TRBV18 and TRBJ2-3 for the parts outside the CDR3, the full variable domain is NAGVMQNPRHLVRRRGQEARLRCSPMKGHSHVYWYRQLPEEGLKFMVYLQKENIIDESGMPKERFSAEFPKEGPSILRIQQVVRGDSAAYFCASSPGTGGTDTQYFGPGTRLTVL.

The rearrangement uses TRBV7-8 and TRBJ1-2; 7 nucleotides match TRBD1. Germline trimming cut 4 bases from V and 4 bases from J; bases unmatched to any gene: 9. Per germline, CDR1 SGHVS and CDR2 FQNEAQ. This CDR3 spans 15 amino acids. The CDR3 sequence is CASSSVGQLSYGYTF. The CDR3 DNA is TGTGCCAGCAGCTCCGTGGGACAGCTCTCCTATGGCTACACCTTC.